One and the same sample provided the 27 T cell receptor beta chains below, sequenced in a study of naive and memory T cell subsets (dated by TCRdb to the late 2010s). A robust, sensitive protocol for the amplification, sequencing and analysis of TCRs was described in the study, in which 3' ligation of a UMI-containing oligonucleotide to TCR cDNA was used. The library came from 5' RACE. The sequencer was an Illumina MiSeq. The ligated cDNA was amplified in four rounds of PCR with nested alpha and beta constant region primers together with the SP2 primer. TCRdb trimmed public reads at Q25 via fastp, called clones via MiXCR and kept in-frame beta chains. A single entry per CDR3 protein holds the most common genes and DNA from its merged rows. The table for this sample lists more than 55,000 distinct CDR3 sequences; under 10% of them were counted only once. The ten largest clonotypes hold about 8.9% of the sample.

These receptors came from a female donor in good health.

The J gene is TRBJ2-7, the V gene TRBV7-2, with D tentatively TRBD2 (5 bases). Trimming shortened V by 4 bases and J by 7 bases, and 11 bases separated the two germline ends. This CDR3 is 12 amino acids long. Per germline, CDR1 SGHTA and CDR2 FQGNSA. CDR3 region: CASSSGLREQYF. In DNA, the CDR3 is TGTGCCAGCAGCTCTGGACTGAGGGAGCAGTACTTC.

To note about this clonotype: A much larger clone lies one base from this, so it may be a read error. This rearrangement joins TRBV7-9 to TRBJ1-1; the D gene is possibly TRBD1 (6 bases). Germline-derived CDR1 and CDR2 are SEHNR and FQNEAQ (reference sequence). Trimming removed 6 bases from V and 0 bases from J, with 14 bases in between. This CDR3 is built from 15 residues. The CDR3 sequence: CASRPHDRMNTEAFF. The CDR3 region has the DNA TGTGCCAGCAGACCCCATGACAGGATGAACACTGAAGCTTTCTTT.

This clonotype was observed at least ten times. V and J are TRBV20-1 and TRBJ2-1; 8 bases match TRBD1. The trim removed 6 bases at V and 2 bases at J, leaving 9 bases unmatched. Germline CDR1 and CDR2: DFQATT and SNEGSKA (reference sequence). The CDR3 is 15 amino acids. The CDR3 sequence is CSATTTGAAYNEQFF. The CDR3 region has the DNA TGCAGTGCCACCACGACAGGGGCGGCCTACAATGAGCAGTTCTTC.

This clonotype has a handful of counts. The chain recombines TRBV7-9 with TRBJ1-1; D might be TRBD1 (6 bases). Germline V lookup: CDR1 SEHNR, CDR2 FQNEAQ (reference sequence). The germline V and J ends were trimmed by 5 bases and 4 bases, with 17 bases remaining between them. CDR3 length: 15 amino acids. In DNA form, the CDR3 reads TGTGCCAGCAGCCCGCGGGGGCCGAGGGTCACTGAAGCTTTCTTT. Protein sequence: CASSPRGPRVTEAFF.

V is TRBV29-1 and J is TRBJ1-1, with 9 nucleotides matching TRBD1. CDR1 is SQVTM and CDR2 is ANQGSEA in the germline V gene. The length of the CDR3 is 14 residues. V lost 4 bases to trimming and J lost 0 bases; unmatched junction nucleotides: 3. The DNA for the CDR3 is TGCAGCGTTGTGACAGGGGGGATGAACACTGAAGCTTTCTTT. This sequence encodes CSVVTGGMNTEAFF.

This clonotype came up a few times. The V gene is TRBV12-3 or TRBV12-4, the J gene TRBJ2-7; 8 nucleotides match TRBD1. The CDR3 has 14 amino acids. Trimming at V came to 3 bases and at J to 6 bases, leaving 7 bases not matched to a gene. This chain's CDR3 is CASSFGTGGAEQYF. In nucleotides, the CDR3 is TGTGCCAGCAGTTTTGGCACAGGGGGTGCCGAGCAGTACTTC.

There are a few counts of this clonotype. The chain recombines TRBV7-9 with TRBJ1-1; the D is unclear. The V gene lost 8 bases and the J gene lost 1 base, with 11 bases spanning the gap. The CDR3 spans 13 residues. Germline V gene data show CDR1 as SEHNR and CDR2 as FQNEAQ (reference sequence). CDR3 sequence reads: CASSGDANTEAFF. CDR3 nucleotide sequence: TGTGCCAGCTCGGGTGACGCGAACACTGAAGCTTTCTTT.

The CDR3 loop reads CASSLERTNEKLFF. The CDR3 bases are TGTGCCAGCAGCTTGGAAAGAACTAATGAAAAACTGTTTTTT. The rearrangement joins TRBV5-5 to TRBJ1-4; D is unclear. The CDR3 is made up of 14 amino acids. The V end was cut by 0 bases, the J end by 1 base, with 4 bases between. Germline CDR1 reads SGHKS; CDR2 reads YYEKEE (reference sequence).

A few counts support this clonotype. The rearrangement uses TRBV7-9 and TRBJ2-7; TRBD1 aligns across 8 bases. The ends lost 6 bases at V and 9 bases at J; junction bases unmatched: 13. The CDR3 loop spans 14 amino acids. Germline V gene sequence: CDR1 SEHNR, CDR2 FQNEAQ (reference sequence). CDR3 coding DNA: TGTGCCAGCAGTCAGACAGGGGTCGATTTCGGGCAGTACTTC. Residues: CASSQTGVDFGQYF.

Here the CDR3 reads CSASTVNYGYTF. The CDR3 region has the DNA TGCAGCGCCTCGACAGTTAACTATGGCTACACCTTC. V and J are TRBV29-1 and TRBJ1-2, with D possibly being TRBD1 (5 bases). V was cut by 7 bases and J by 1 base, with 10 bases left in between. Germline V gives CDR1 SQVTM, CDR2 ANQGSEA. This CDR3 is 12 amino acids long.

This clonotype appeared many times. The rearrangement links TRBV7-9 to TRBJ1-1, with D unresolved. The V end lost 6 bases, the J end lost 1 base, and 9 bases lay between the germline ends. The CDR3 has 13 amino acids. Germline values: CDR1 SEHNR, CDR2 FQNEAQ (reference sequence). CDR3 nucleotide sequence: TGTGCCAGCAGTTTCGACGGGAACACTGAAGCTTTCTTT. This codes for CASSFDGNTEAFF.

The rearrangement uses TRBV6-2 or TRBV6-3 and TRBJ1-5, with D uncertain. The CDR3 is 13 residues long. The germline V gene has CDR1 MNHEY and CDR2 SVGEGT. V gave up 5 bases and J gave up 5 bases, with 10 bases separating them. CDR3 DNA sequence: TGTGCCAGCAGTGACGCGGGGTATCAGCCCCAGCATTTT. It specifies CASSDAGYQPQHF.

This clonotype was counted only a few times. The chain employs TRBV5-1 and TRBJ1-5; D gene ambiguous. V dropped 0 bases and J dropped 4 bases, with 8 bases sitting between them. The germline V gene has CDR1 SGHRS and CDR2 YFSETQ. The CDR3 consists of 14 residues. The CDR3 nucleotides read TGCGCCAGCAGCTTGGGGTCAGGTAATCAGCCCCAGCATTTT. This translates into CASSLGSGNQPQHF. The full variable domain, rest sourced from reference TRBV5-1 and TRBJ1-5, is KAGVTQTPRYLIKTRGQQVTLSCSPISGHRSVSWYQQTPGQGLQFLFEYFSETQRNKGNFPGRFSGRQFSNSRSEMNVSTLELGDSALYLCASSLGSGNQPQHFGDGTRLSIL.

This clonotype was seen at least ten times. This rearrangement joins TRBV6-5 to TRBJ2-3; 8 bases agree with TRBD2. This CDR3 has 16 amino acids. Per germline, CDR1 MNHEY and CDR2 SVGAGI. After removal of 0 bases from V and 2 bases from J, the junction contained 4 bases not matched to a gene. CDR3 sequence: CASSYSPSGFTDTQYF. In DNA, the CDR3 is TGTGCCAGCAGTTACTCACCTAGCGGGTTCACAGATACGCAGTATTTT.

The chain links TRBV7-2 to TRBJ2-7; D might be TRBD2 (5 bases). The CDR3 contains 13 residues. Per the germline V gene, CDR1 is SGHTA and CDR2 is FQGNSA. The V end was cut by 5 bases, the J end by 5 bases, with 13 bases between. CDR3 sequence: CASSRAAGDEQYF. In DNA, the CDR3 is TGTGCCAGCAGCCGCGCGGCCGGGGACGAGCAGTACTTC. Looking up the rest from reference TRBV7-2 and TRBJ2-7 gives the full variable domain: GAGVSQSPSNKVTEKGKDVELRCDPISGHTALYWYRQSLGQGLEFLIYFQGNSAPDKSGLPSDRFSAERTGGSVSTLTIQRTQQEDSAVYLCASSRAAGDEQYFGPGTRLTVT.

This sequence joins TRBV18 and TRBJ2-3; weak D call: TRBD2 (5 bases). There are 16 residues in the CDR3. Between the trimmed V and J ends, which lost 1 base and 1 base, there was a span of 12 bases. Germline loops: CDR1 KGHSH, CDR2 LQKENI. The CDR3 region is CASSPLGGGRTDTQYF. The CDR3 nucleotides read TGTGCCAGCTCACCACTGGGTGGAGGACGCACAGATACGCAGTATTTT.

This clonotype was picked up many times. The CDR3 is CASSFAGADEAFF. The CDR3, as DNA: TGTGCCAGCAGCTTCGCCGGGGCAGATGAAGCTTTCTTT. V usage is TRBV11-3 and J usage is TRBJ1-1, with D possibly matching TRBD1 (5 bases). V lost 3 bases to trimming and J lost 7 bases, with 12 bases between them. The germline gives CDR1 SGHNT, CDR2 YENEEA. The CDR3 totals 13 residues.

This clonotype was counted only a few times. This sequence joins TRBV28 and TRBJ2-7; 9 positions agree with TRBD1. J was trimmed by 5 bases and V by 6 bases; bases with no gene match: 11. This CDR3 contains 15 residues. Germline V gives CDR1 MDHEN, CDR2 SYDVKM. DNA of the CDR3: TGTGCCAGCAGACCTCAAACAGGGGGCGTCCACGAGCAGTACTTC. Translating gives CASRPQTGGVHEQYF.

In this sample, this clonotype turned up many times. CDR3 amino acids: CASSYRQVSSSPLHF. CDR3 coding DNA: TGTGCCAGCAGCTACCGACAGGTCTCAAGTTCACCCCTCCACTTT. The chain has TRBV12-3 or TRBV12-4 and TRBJ1-6; D perhaps matches TRBD1 (6 bases). V was shortened by 6 bases and J by 9 bases, with 18 bases between the two germline ends. The CDR3 totals 15 residues.

This clonotype was detected only a few times. The chain combines TRBV5-4 with TRBJ2-7; possible D gene TRBD2, 5 bases. The CDR3 covers 15 residues. CDR1 and CDR2 (germline): SGHNT, YYREEE (reference sequence). The V gene lost 0 bases and the J gene lost 1 base, with 11 bases spanning the gap. CDR3 region: CASSLGAGESYEQYF. The CDR3 coding sequence is TGTGCCAGCAGCTTGGGTGCCGGGGAATCCTACGAGCAGTACTTC.

In its sample, this clonotype was seen a few times. The chain uses TRBV29-1 and TRBJ2-7, with D perhaps matching TRBD2 (6 bases). The V end lost 4 bases, the J end lost 3 bases, and 13 bases lay between the germline ends. Germline loops: CDR1 SQVTM, CDR2 ANQGSEA. The length of the CDR3 is 13 residues. CDR3 loop: CSVVGGDGYEQYF. DNA for the CDR3: TGCAGCGTTGTAGGCGGGGACGGCTACGAGCAGTACTTC.

This chain links TRBV5-4 with TRBJ2-6, with TRBD2 matching over 7 bases. The CDR3 extends over 15 amino acids. The V gene end was trimmed by 6 bases and the J gene end by 1 base; junction bases not matched to a gene: 4. Germline V gene sequence: CDR1 SGHNT, CDR2 YYREEE (reference sequence). CDR3 sequence: CASTWGGSGANVLTF. CDR3 coding DNA: TGTGCCAGCACCTGGGGGGGATCTGGGGCCAACGTCCTGACTTTC.

This clonotype occurred many times. V and J are TRBV20-1 and TRBJ1-1, with a weak D call TRBD1 (5 bases). The CDR3 spans 16 residues. Germline-derived CDR1 and CDR2 are DFQATT and SNEGSKA (reference sequence). V dropped 1 base and J dropped 0 bases, with 15 bases sitting between them. Here the CDR3 DNA reads TGCAGTGCTAGAGCTCAGGACAACTTAATGAACACTGAAGCTTTCTTT. Amino acids: CSARAQDNLMNTEAFF.

In DNA form, the CDR3 reads TGTGCCAGCAGCTTGGGGGGTAACTTTGTAGTCTACACCTTC. As protein: CASSLGGNFVVYTF. The genes are TRBV5-4 and TRBJ1-2; D not resolved. CDR3 size: 14 residues. Trimming shortened V by 0 bases and J by 10 bases, and 16 bases separated the two germline ends. The germline CDR1 and CDR2 sequences are SGHNT and YYREEE (reference sequence).

The V and J genes are TRBV11-2 and TRBJ1-1; possibly TRBD1 for D (6 bases). V lost 4 bases to trimming and J lost 4 bases, with 16 bases between them. Germline V lookup: CDR1 SGHAT, CDR2 FQNNGV. The CDR3 covers 15 residues. The CDR3 reads CASSSTLGGATEAFF. CDR3 coding DNA: TGTGCCAGCAGCTCAACCTTAGGGGGGGCCACTGAAGCTTTCTTT. The whole variable domain, filled in from reference TRBV11-2 and TRBJ1-1, reads EAGVAQSPRYKIIEKRQSVAFWCNPISGHATLYWYQQILGQGPKLLIQFQNNGVVDDSQLPKDRFSAERLKGVDSTLKIQPAKLEDSAVYLCASSSTLGGATEAFFGQGTRLTVV.

CDR3 sequence: CASSTLAGYTDTQYF. CDR3 sequence (DNA): TGTGCCAGCAGCACACTAGCGGGGTACACAGATACGCAGTATTTT. The V and J genes are TRBV6-5 and TRBJ2-3; 10 nucleotides match TRBD2. The CDR3 length is 15 residues. The V gene end was trimmed by 6 bases and the J gene end by 2 bases; junction bases not matched to a gene: 5. From germline, CDR1 is MNHEY and CDR2 SVGAGI.

This clonotype came up a few times. The chain combines TRBV30 with TRBJ1-1, with no clear D. The V gene lost 2 bases and the J gene lost 1 base, with 8 bases spanning the gap. CDR3 length: 13 amino acids. Germline V gene data show CDR1 as GTSNPN and CDR2 as SVGIG (reference sequence). DNA of the CDR3: TGTGCCTGGAGTTTCGACGAGAACACTGAAGCTTTCTTT. Translation gives CAWSFDENTEAFF.